This T cell receptor (beta chain) is drawn from a study of T cells in Graves' hyperthyroidism and ophthalmopathy (dated by TCRdb to between 2018 and 2021). Background on the whole study: Peripheral blood samples were taken at the time of initial diagnosis, prior to any treatment. A discovery cohort of roughly 96 patients, 43 with Graves' ophthalmopathy and 55 to 65 with stable Graves' hyperthyroidism, was used to find distinguishing TCR V-J signatures. Prospective prediction of ophthalmopathy was tested in an independent validation cohort consisting of some 18 hyperthyroidism patients and some 15 patients who later progressed to ophthalmopathy. The 100 or so discovery patients were divided at random into training and test sets in a 7:3 ratio. In more than five Graves' hyperthyroidism patients, the study also compared T-cell repertoires from thyroid tissue with T-cell repertoires from blood. After sampling, hyperthyroidism patients received methimazole starting at 30 mg daily, and ophthalmopathy patients received high-dose intravenous methylprednisolone. The paper describes TCR Vbeta CDR3 sequencing of 135 peripheral blood samples, made up of some 40 ophthalmopathy patients, 70 to 75 hyperthyroidism patients and some 17 progressor patients. Overall results and qualifications from the work: Sample size was not statistically predetermined, and blinding of investigators to group allocation was not performed. A model built on a 13 V-J signature distinguished ophthalmopathy from stable hyperthyroidism, reaching approximately 89% sensitivity and about 81% specificity in cross-validation and 80%/75% in testing. Most expanded thyroid clonotypes (frequency above 0.001) were also detected in blood, suggesting blood repertoires may reflect thyroid immune responses. In validation, progression to ophthalmopathy was predicted by the model with 70.59% sensitivity and 72.22% specificity, a median of approximately 6.5 months before onset.

Stable Graves' hyperthyroidism was defined as no progression to ophthalmopathy during 18 months of follow-up. Hyperthyroidism patients were newly diagnosed, with disease duration under 2 months, and aged 18 to 65 years. Any patient with an uncontrolled infection, another autoimmune disease, pregnancy or lactation was excluded. Diagnoses were established on the basis of clinical symptoms, serum thyroxine and TRAb, thyroid ultrasound, and orbital computed tomography. PBMCs were isolated from approximately 10 ml of fresh peripheral blood by Ficoll-Paque density gradient centrifugation. Trizol reagent was used to extract total RNA, and RNA quality was then checked on an Agilent 2100 Bioanalyzer. This clonotype occurred many times. The antigen it binds to is not known. Base-call qualities are not available, and no considerably larger clone is one nucleotide away. V lost 5 bases and J lost 6 bases, and the count of bases not matched to a germline gene is 3. CDR1 and CDR2 were assigned from the germline V gene (reference sequence) as SEHNR and FQNEAQ. There are 13 amino acids in the CDR3, from cysteine to phenylalanine inclusive. Only CDR3 DNA remains: 39 bases, in frame from the first base.

TCR beta CDR3 regions were amplified from RNA transcripts. The first round of RT-PCR for the TCR CDR3 was performed with the HTBI primer set and the Qiagen OneStep RT-PCR kit. Libraries were constructed in a second round of multiplex PCR, after which size selection and purification were performed. The libraries were sequenced on an Illumina HiSeq2000 using paired-end 100 bp reads. The paper's data handling went like this. SOAPnuke was used to process the raw data, removing reads that contained adapters or uncalled bases, had a mean Phred below 15, or lacked an exact match to the constant primer or identifier. COPE v1.2.5 was used to merge high-quality paired reads, and clonotypes were defined as unique nucleotide sequences. Clonotypes were aligned to IMGT TRBV, TRBD and TRBJ reference segments using MiTCR v1.1. The analysis included only V-J combinations with a frequency above 0.0001, which together covered around 99% of the repertoires. A TCS score was defined as the ratio between F50 (clonal expansion) and ExV (chaos), using BLOSUM62-based TCRdist between CDR3 peptides within each V-J. Welch's t-statistics and random forest reduced around 550 V-J features to around 14, which were used in a naive Bayes classifier (R e1071). TCRdb reprocessing: public reads trimmed at Q25 with fastp, clones called with MiXCR, in-frame beta chains kept. CDR3 protein sequences are deduplicated, and each keeps its most common genes and DNA. The V and J calls shown here were made by TCRdb, not taken from the authors' results. A total of approximately 330,000 distinct CDR3 sequences appear in this sample, around 20% of them only once. The leading ten clones occupy 50% of the sample.

The chain is assembled from TRBV7-9 and TRBJ2-2; the junction holds 7 bases that match TRBD1. Sample: blood. The sequence was obtained from a woman in her 50s with Graves' hyperthyroidism. The CDR3 region reads CASSPTGSGELFF. The DNA reads as follows: TGTGCCAGCAGCCCGACAGGGTCCGGGGAGCTGTTTTTT.